One and the same sample provided the 3 T cell receptor beta chains below, sequenced in a study of T cell repertoires in cytomegalovirus infection. No antigen has been assigned to these receptors. TCRdb called the reads again in MiXCR, with one record for every CDR3 protein. The sample records some 700,000 distinct CDR3 sequences, around 30% being singletons. Sequencing used cultured PBMCs, obtained from culture after CMV antigen stimulation. The origin of the receptors is a human donor in good health (CMV status not recorded). Some clones in this sample may be carry-over from other donors' samples.

CDR3 protein: CASSAPGRGSEQYF. The CDR3 DNA follows: TGTGCCAGCAGTGCCCCAGGCAGGGGATCCGAGCAGTACTTC. This chain connects TRBV6-5 to TRBJ2-7; weak D call: TRBD1 (6 bases). The germline V gene has CDR1 MNHEY and CDR2 SVGAGI. V was pared by 5 bases and J by 6 bases, with 17 bases between. This CDR3 region has 14 residues.

The CDR3 DNA is TGTGCCAGCAGTGGGACTTCCACCTTCTTC. It is translated as CASSGTSTFF. The V and J genes are TRBV2 and TRBJ2-1; D possibly corresponds to TRBD2 (5 bases). Germline CDR1 is SNHLY and CDR2 is FYNNEI. The CDR3 spans 10 residues. The ends were cut back, 4 bases at V and 16 bases at J, with 11 bases in the middle.

This chain joins TRBV7-2 and TRBJ2-7, with unresolved D. Germline-derived CDR1 and CDR2 are SGHTA and FQGNSA. The CDR3 spans 15 residues. V lost 4 bases and J lost 4, with 17 bases in between. The CDR3 DNA reads as TGTGCCAGCAGCTCTACTATTACCCAGCTTTACGAGCAGTACTTC. As protein: CASSSTITQLYEQYF. Looking up the rest from reference TRBV7-2 and TRBJ2-7 gives the full variable domain: GAGVSQSPSNKVTEKGKDVELRCDPISGHTALYWYRQSLGQGLEFLIYFQGNSAPDKSGLPSDRFSAERTGGSVSTLTIQRTQQEDSAVYLCASSSTITQLYEQYFGPGTRLTVT.